The next 16 T cell receptor beta chains were all read from a single sample in a study of spatial heterogeneity in lung cancer. TCRdb independently ran MiXCR on the 5' RACE reads; one entry per CDR3 protein. Of fewer than 55,000 distinct CDR3 sequences listed, less than 8.5% are singletons. Time point: sample taken at primary tumor resection. Whole RNA from tumor, nontumor lung or frozen PBMC was sequenced unsorted. This specimen was PBMCs, taken at surgery. These receptors were collected from a female donor with early-stage non-small cell lung cancer.

This clonotype was observed a few times. The chain is built from TRBV12-3 or TRBV12-4 and TRBJ2-2; 13 bases agree with TRBD2. The V segment lost 5 bases and the J segment 5 bases; nucleotides outside the gene matches: 5. This CDR3 region has 16 residues. The CDR3 protein is CASSLWTSGGTGELFF. CDR3 in DNA: TGTGCCAGCAGTCTATGGACTAGCGGGGGAACCGGGGAGCTGTTTTTT.

There are many counts of this clonotype. The chain joins TRBV5-1 to TRBJ1-2, with no clear D. The V gene lost 0 bases and the J gene lost 0 bases, with 6 bases spanning the gap. This CDR3 is built from 14 residues. The germline V gene has CDR1 SGHRS and CDR2 YFSETQ. CDR3 protein: CASSLVGTNYGYTF. Here the CDR3 DNA reads TGCGCCAGCAGCTTGGTGGGAACTAACTATGGCTACACCTTC.

In its sample, this clonotype was seen a few times. J is TRBJ2-1 and V is TRBV6-2 or TRBV6-3, with D unresolved. The CDR3 is made up of 16 amino acids. Per germline, CDR1 MNHEY and CDR2 SVGEGT. With 0 bases removed from V and 5 bases from J, the gap between germline ends came to 14 bases. The CDR3 DNA follows: TGTGCCAGCAGTTACTCGAGTAGTCAGCCTCACAATGAGCAGTTCTTC. Residues: CASSYSSSQPHNEQFF.

The chain links TRBV30 to TRBJ2-3, with 10 bases aligning to TRBD2. Germline CDR1 and CDR2: GTSNPN and SVGIG (reference sequence). With 4 bases clipped from V and 3 bases from J, the junction kept 4 bases outside the gene matches. The CDR3 consists of 14 residues. CDR3 bases: TGTGCCTGGAATAGCGGGGGGCGAACAGATACGCAGTATTTT. Its protein product is CAWNSGGRTDTQYF.

This clonotype has more than one count but fewer than ten. The CDR3 DNA is TGTGCCAGCAGCGTAGATGAAGCGGGGGGGCTTTTGGATGAGCAGTTCTTC. This translates into CASSVDEAGGLLDEQFF. V usage is TRBV9 and J usage is TRBJ2-1, with 10 bases that match TRBD2. CDR1 is SGDLS and CDR2 is YYNGEE in the germline V gene. With 0 bases clipped from V and 8 bases from J, the junction kept 11 bases outside the gene matches. This CDR3 is built from 17 residues.

The chain is built from TRBV7-9 and TRBJ1-1; D gene uncertain. CDR3 length equals 15 residues. The germline CDR1 and CDR2 sequences are SEHNR and FQNEAQ (reference sequence). The V and J ends lost 0 bases and 1 base respectively, with 9 bases between them. The CDR3 region is CASSLAIAANTEAFF. The CDR3 nucleotides read TGTGCCAGCAGCTTAGCGATCGCAGCGAACACTGAAGCTTTCTTT.

This chain joins TRBV6-2 or TRBV6-3 and TRBJ1-5; possibly TRBD1 for D (6 bases). Germline V lookup: CDR1 MNHEY, CDR2 SVGEGT. Trimming shortened V by 5 bases and J by 1 base, and 9 bases separated the two germline ends. This CDR3 comprises 14 residues. The CDR3 DNA is TGTGCCAGCAGTAGACAGGAGAGCAATCAGCCCCAGCATTTT. Amino acids: CASSRQESNQPQHF.

This clonotype was counted at least ten times. This sequence joins TRBV20-1 and TRBJ1-5, with D tentatively TRBD1 (5 bases). Trimming pared 6 bases from V and 4 bases from J, leaving 16 bases between. The CDR3 consists of 14 residues. Germline lookup yields CDR1 DFQATT and CDR2 SNEGSKA (reference sequence). The CDR3 sequence: CSAVPTDGNQPQHF. The DNA for the CDR3 is TGCAGTGCGGTCCCGACAGACGGTAATCAGCCCCAGCATTTT.

By proportion, this clonotype is medium-sized. The V gene is TRBV21-1, the J gene TRBJ2-3; TRBD1, as called in the table, went unchecked against the DNA. TRBV21-1 represents a pseudogene. This CDR3 is 15 amino acids long. The CDR3 DNA reads TGTGCCAGCAGCCTCACAGGGGCGGGGACAGATACGCAGTATTTT. Translated: CASSLTGAGTDTQYF.

This clonotype was detected ten times or more. The chain carries TRBV25-1 and TRBJ1-2, with 7 bases matching TRBD1. J lost 3 bases, V lost 9 bases, and 13 bases had no gene match. The CDR3 loop spans 15 amino acids. Looked up from germline, CDR1 is MGHDK and CDR2 is SYGVNS. CDR3 sequence: CAREAGQEPYYGYTF. The CDR3 DNA follows: TGTGCCAGAGAGGCCGGACAGGAACCCTACTATGGCTACACCTTC.

For this clonotype: A single base separates this from a much larger clone, so it may be a read error. The final CDR3 position lacks the conserved phenylalanine or tryptophan, pointing to a likely read error. The V call is TRBV20-1, the J call TRBJ2-7; the match to TRBD1 covers 8 bases. This CDR3 contains 14 residues. The germline gives CDR1 DFQATT, CDR2 SNEGSKA (reference sequence). V shed 3 bases, J shed 4 bases, and the junction held 8 bases outside the gene matches. CDR3 protein: CSARTGQGRYEQYS. The CDR3 DNA sequence: TGCAGTGCTAGGACTGGACAGGGAAGATACGAGCAGTACTCC.

This clonotype has only one observation. This may arise from a read error, as a much more abundant clone is one base away. The chain employs TRBV19 and TRBJ1-5; tentatively, D is TRBD1 (5 bases). Per the germline V gene, CDR1 is LNHDA and CDR2 is SQIVND (reference sequence). Trimming took 3 bases from V and 9 from J, leaving 18 bases between them. The CDR3 contains 15 residues. CDR3: CASSMKRDSERPQHF. Written as DNA, the CDR3 is TGTGCCAGTAGTATGAAGCGGGACTCGGAGCGGCCCCAGCATTTT. Based on the CDR3 plus reference TRBV19 and TRBJ1-5, the full variable domain is DGGITQSPKYLFRKEGQNVTLSCEQNLNHDAMYWYRQDPGQGLRLIYYSQIVNDFQKGDIAEGYSVSREKKESFPLTVTSAQKNPTAFYLCASSMKRDSERPQHFGDGTRLSIL.

This clonotype has a handful of counts. The genes are TRBV3-1 and TRBJ2-2; 9 nucleotides match TRBD2. CDR3 length equals 18 residues. Germline assignment: CDR1 LGHDT and CDR2 YNNKEL (reference sequence). J lost 0 bases, V lost 5 bases, and 10 bases had no gene match. The CDR3 reads CASSVTSGLPANTGELFF. As DNA, the CDR3 is TGTGCCAGCAGCGTGACTAGCGGACTTCCCGCGAACACCGGGGAGCTGTTTTTT. Complete variable domain (other parts from reference TRBV3-1 and TRBJ2-2): DTAVSQTPKYLVTQMGNDKSIKCEQNLGHDTMYWYKQDSKKFLKIMFSYNNKELIINETVPNRFSPKSPDKAHLNLHINSLELGDSAVYFCASSVTSGLPANTGELFFGEGSRLTVL.

This chain joins TRBV5-1 and TRBJ2-3; 8 bases match TRBD1. With 0 bases clipped from V and 5 bases from J, the junction kept 8 bases outside the gene matches. Germline CDR1 is SGHRS and CDR2 is YFSETQ. The CDR3 has 16 residues. CDR3 amino acids: CASSLDQGAKVDTQYF. The CDR3 DNA follows: TGCGCCAGCAGCTTGGATCAGGGGGCAAAGGTAGATACGCAGTATTTT.

This clonotype appeared many times. The rearrangement joins TRBV20-1 to TRBJ2-3, with 12 bases aligning to TRBD2. There are 17 residues in the CDR3. V was clipped by 6 bases and J by 2 bases; unmatched bases: 12. Germline V gene data show CDR1 as DFQATT and CDR2 as SNEGSKA (reference sequence). The CDR3 loop is CSAPLLAGGIYTDTQYF. In nucleotides, the CDR3 is TGCAGTGCCCCACTGCTAGCGGGGGGGATATACACAGATACGCAGTATTTT.

This clonotype was seen a few times. V usage is TRBV5-1 and J usage is TRBJ2-7; D unclear. Deletions cut 0 bases from V and 2 bases from J, with 12 bases between. This CDR3 has 15 amino acids. Germline CDR1 reads SGHRS; CDR2 reads YFSETQ. CDR3 region: CASSLDGASAYEQYF. As DNA, the CDR3 is TGCGCCAGCAGCTTGGATGGCGCAAGCGCCTACGAGCAGTACTTC.